This TCR beta chain was profiled in a study of Ad26.COV2.S vaccination and SARS-CoV-2 variants. Notes on the study in general: Vaccine and placebo recipients had similar non-spike TCR breadth. Reports say spike-specific CD8+ and CD4+ T cell responses covered substantial breadth after vaccination.

Germline V gives CDR1 SGHRS, CDR2 YFSETQ. V lost 4 bases to trimming and J lost 5 bases, with 18 bases between them. CDR3 length equals 15 residues. Profiling relied on immunoSEQ multiplex PCR, and the TCRdb table lists in-frame clones only, not all of them. The profile shows a few hundred thousand clones, 85% to 90% of them singletons. As to this clone: The antigen is unknown.

Treatment defined: roughly 19 received Ad26.COV2.S at low or high dose, single or two shots; roughly five received placebo; per-sample allocation not given. Sampling was done on day 63 after the first vaccine or placebo injection. In Boston, an adult donor aged 18-55 years took part. Sequences were derived from peripheral blood, sampled in a trial of Ad26.COV2.S vaccine versus placebo. The TCR was taken from a person aged 18 to 65 who received the Ad26.COV2.S COVID-19 vaccine or a placebo. The gene calls are TRBV5-1 and TRBJ1-2; D not certain. The CDR3 region is CASSITADSTYGYTF. In DNA form, the CDR3 reads TGCGCCAGCAGCATCACAGCGGATTCCACGTATGGCTACACCTTC. The full variable domain, completed using reference TRBV5-1 and TRBJ1-2, is KAGVTQTPRYLIKTRGQQVTLSCSPISGHRSVSWYQQTPGQGLQFLFEYFSETQRNKGNFPGRFSGRQFSNSRSEMNVSTLELGDSALYLCASSITADSTYGYTFGSGTRLTVV.